This paragraph covers one T cell receptor beta chain sequence. Its specificity is not known. This entry comes from a study of somatic mutations in cytotoxic T cells in rheumatoid arthritis. Study results and caveats: There were about an eighth of the roughly 65 patients in whom the largest CD8+ clone exceeded 20% of CD8+ cells. For rheumatoid arthritis patients, the slight TRBV07 underrepresentation lacked multiple-comparison adjustment.

Per germline, CDR1 LGHNA and CDR2 YSLEER. The V end was cut by 3 bases, the J end by 3 bases, with 11 bases between. The CDR3 extends over 14 amino acids. Data came from immunoSEQ multiplex PCR; TCRdb stores just in-frame clones and leaves some out. The table lists roughly 7,800 clones, over 70% of them singletons. This sequence was found in a woman aged 45 to 65 in good health. The rearrangement joins TRBV4-3 to TRBJ2-5; perhaps TRBD2 as D (6 bases). Input material: CD8+ T cells sorted from blood. CDR3 DNA: TGCGCCAGCAGCCACTATGGAGGGGAAGAGACCCAGTACTTC. Its protein product is CASSHYGGEETQYF.